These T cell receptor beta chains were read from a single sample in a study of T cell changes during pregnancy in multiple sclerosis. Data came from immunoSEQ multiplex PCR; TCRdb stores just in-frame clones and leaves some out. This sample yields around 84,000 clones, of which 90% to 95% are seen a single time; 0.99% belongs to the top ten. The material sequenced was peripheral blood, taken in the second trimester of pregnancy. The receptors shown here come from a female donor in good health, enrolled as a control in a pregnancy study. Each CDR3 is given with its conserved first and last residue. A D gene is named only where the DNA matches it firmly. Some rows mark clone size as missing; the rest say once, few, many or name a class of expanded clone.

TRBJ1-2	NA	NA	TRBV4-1	CASSQVYRASYGYTF	TGCGCCAGCAGCCAAGTATACAGGGCAAGCTATGGCTACACCTTC
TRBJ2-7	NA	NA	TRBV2	CASSGAAYEQYF	TGTGCCAGCAGTGGTGCGGCCTACGAGCAGTACTTC
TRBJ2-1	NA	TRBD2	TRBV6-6	CASSPGGRETNEQFF	TGTGCCAGCAGTCCGGGGGGGCGGGAGACGAATGAGCAGTTCTTC
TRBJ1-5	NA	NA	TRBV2	CASSGEGNQPQHF	TGTGCCAGCAGTGGGGAGGGCAATCAGCCCCAGCATTTT
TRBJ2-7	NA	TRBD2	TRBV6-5	CASSYTAGATTYEQYF	TGTGCCAGCAGTTATACTGCGGGAGCCACTACCTACGAGCAGTACTTC
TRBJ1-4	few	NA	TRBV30	CAWSDLRGKLFF	TGTGCCTGGAGTGACCTTCGGGGAAAACTGTTTTTT
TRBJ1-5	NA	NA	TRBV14	CASSRNSNQPQHF	TGTGCCAGCAGCCGTAATAGCAATCAGCCCCAGCATTTT
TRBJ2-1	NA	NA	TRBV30	CAWSDFRYNEQFF	TGTGCCTGGAGTGACTTCCGGTACAATGAGCAGTTCTTC
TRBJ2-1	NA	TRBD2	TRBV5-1	CASSLRELAGSNEQFF	TGCGCCAGCAGCTTAAGGGAACTAGCGGGATCCAATGAGCAGTTCTTC
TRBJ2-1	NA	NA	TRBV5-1	CASSLSSSYNEQFF	TGCGCCAGCAGCTTGTCCAGCTCCTACAATGAGCAGTTCTTC
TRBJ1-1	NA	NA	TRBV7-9	CASSLEGGTEAFF	TGTGCCAGCAGCTTAGAAGGGGGCACTGAAGCTTTCTTT
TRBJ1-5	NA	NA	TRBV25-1	CASSDAQGYQPQHF	TGTGCCAGCAGTGACGCCCAGGGTTATCAGCCCCAGCATTTT
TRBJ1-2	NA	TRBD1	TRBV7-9	CASSLRGRGGSYGYTF	TGTGCCAGCAGCTTAAGGGGGAGAGGGGGCAGCTATGGCTACACCTTC
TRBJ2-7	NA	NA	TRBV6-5	CASMSPGGAAKQYF	TGTGCCAGCATGTCTCCAGGAGGGGCCGCGAAGCAGTACTTC
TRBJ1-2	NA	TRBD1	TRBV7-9	CASSQDRGRIYGYTF	TGTGCCAGCAGCCAGGACAGGGGACGAATCTATGGCTACACCTTC
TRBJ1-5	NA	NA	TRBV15	CATSKTDSNQPQHF	TGTGCCACCAGCAAGACAGATAGCAATCAGCCCCAGCATTTT
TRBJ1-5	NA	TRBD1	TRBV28	CASIRDSWGNQPQHF	TGTGCCAGCATAAGGGACAGTTGGGGCAATCAGCCCCAGCATTTT